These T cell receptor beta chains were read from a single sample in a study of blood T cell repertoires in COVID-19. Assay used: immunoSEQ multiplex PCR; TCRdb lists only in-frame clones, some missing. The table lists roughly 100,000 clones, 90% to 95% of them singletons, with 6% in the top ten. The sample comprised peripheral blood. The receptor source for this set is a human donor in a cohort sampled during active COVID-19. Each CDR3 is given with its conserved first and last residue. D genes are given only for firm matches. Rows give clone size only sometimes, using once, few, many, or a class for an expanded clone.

CASSLIRSTYEQYF	TGTGCCAGCAGTTTAATCAGGTCTACCTACGAGCAGTACTTC	TRBV6-6	TRBJ2-7	-	-
CASSTRASGGSSYNEQFF	TGTGCCAGTAGTACCCGGGCTAGCGGGGGTAGCTCCTACAATGAGCAGTTCTTC	TRBV19	TRBJ2-1	TRBD2	-
CASSLSFSSPLHF	TGTGCCAGCAGTTTAAGTTTTAGTTCACCCCTCCACTTT	TRBV12-3/TRBV12-4	TRBJ1-6	-	-
CASSHRTGRGGAYEQYF	TGTGCCAGCAGCCACCGGACCGGGAGGGGGGGGGCCTACGAGCAGTACTTC	TRBV5-8	TRBJ2-7	TRBD2	-
CSVLAATYEQYF	TGCAGCGTACTAGCGGCTACCTACGAGCAGTACTTC	TRBV29-1	TRBJ2-7	TRBD2	-
CASTFLPGNQPQHF	TGTGCCAGCACGTTTCTTCCGGGGAATCAGCCCCAGCATTTT	TRBV2	TRBJ1-5	-	-
CASSPMSAYEQYF	TGTGCCAGCAGTCCGATGTCGGCCTACGAGCAGTACTTC	TRBV11-2	TRBJ2-7	-	-
CASSLDSKETQYF	TGTGCCAGCTCCCTCGACAGTAAAGAGACCCAGTACTTC	TRBV18	TRBJ2-5	-	-
CASSLGGGTKETQYF	TGTGCCAGCAGCTTAGGGGGAGGGACGAAGGAGACCCAGTACTTC	TRBV11-2	TRBJ2-5	TRBD2	-
CASSESRVTEAFF	TGCGCCAGCAGTGAGAGCAGGGTCACTGAAGCTTTCTTT	TRBV10-1	TRBJ1-1	-	-
CASTASGYEQYF	TGTGCCAGCACCGCTAGCGGGTACGAGCAGTACTTC	TRBV6-5	TRBJ2-7	TRBD2	few
CASSTNPRLAGVYNEQFF	TGTGCCAGCAGCACCAACCCTCGTCTAGCGGGAGTATACAATGAGCAGTTCTTC	TRBV9	TRBJ2-1	TRBD2	-
CASSPGTGGSPLHF	TGTGCCAGCAGCCCCGGGACAGGAGGTTCACCCCTCCACTTT	TRBV7-9	TRBJ1-6	TRBD1	-
CAVHRGRGEKLFF	TGTGCCGTCCACAGGGGGCGCGGTGAAAAACTGTTTTTT	TRBV7-9	TRBJ1-4	TRBD1	-
CAISMDRGTDTQYF	TGTGCCATCAGTATGGACAGGGGAACAGATACGCAGTATTTT	TRBV10-3	TRBJ2-3	TRBD1	-
CASSLGGTNTGELFF	TGTGCCAGCAGCTTAGGAGGGACGAACACCGGGGAGCTGTTTTTT	TRBV7-9	TRBJ2-2	-	-
CASRRGGRQPQHF	TGTGCCAGCAGACGGGGTGGGCGTCAGCCCCAGCATTTT	TRBV28	TRBJ1-5	-	-
CATDLGPANTEAFF	TGTGCCACCGACTTGGGTCCAGCGAACACTGAAGCTTTCTTT	TRBV19	TRBJ1-1	-	-
CASSQEKGGGAGDTGELFF	TGTGCCAGCAGCCAAGAAAAAGGCGGGGGGGCAGGTGACACCGGGGAGCTGTTTTTT	TRBV4-2	TRBJ2-2	TRBD2	-
CASSPRAQVSYEQYF	TGTGCCAGCTCACCAAGGGCACAGGTCTCCTACGAGCAGTACTTC	TRBV18	TRBJ2-7	-	-